The clone carrying this T cell receptor (beta chain) was seen many times. Its antigen is unidentified. Scientists amplified the TCR beta CDR3 regions from RNA transcripts. RT-PCR was first run with HTBI primers, then multiplex PCR in a second round. TCRdb re-derived calls from the multiplex PCR reads in MiXCR, one entry per CDR3 protein. Of about 370,000 distinct CDR3 sequences in the sample, 18% were seen once. J gave up 9 bases and V 5 bases, and 11 bases lay outside the gene matches. Per germline, CDR1 GTSNPN and CDR2 SVGIG (reference sequence). The length of the CDR3 is 15 residues. Diagnoses were established from clinical symptoms, serum thyroxine, TRAb, thyroid ultrasound and orbital computed tomography. The data were taken from a study of Graves' ophthalmopathy and Graves' hyperthyroidism. Looking at the study overall: Peripheral blood samples were taken at initial diagnosis, before any treatment.

General study results and limits: In separating ophthalmopathy from stable hyperthyroidism, a 13-signature model achieved 85% to 90% sensitivity and about 80% specificity. Appearing in blood as well were most expanded thyroid clonotypes above 0.001 frequency.

Sequenced input: peripheral blood. The J gene is TRBJ1-6, the V gene TRBV30; TRBD1 aligns across 9 bases. The source is a young woman with Graves' ophthalmopathy. The CDR3, as DNA: TGTGCCTGGGAGTCCTACAGGGGGCAAAGTTCACCCCTCCACTTT. This sequence encodes CAWESYRGQSSPLHF.